This section outlines one T cell receptor beta chain sequence together with its context. As yet, its antigen is unknown. The sequence runs out 3 residues before the end of the CDR3; the remainder is reconstructed from the germline J gene. The data were taken from a study of T cells in women clearing cervical HPV infection. Overall study: For cases, blood was sampled a median about 160 days after lesion detection, interquartile range about 90 to 210 days. Only a few women had HLA typing results available.

CDR1 is SNHLY and CDR2 is FYNNEI in the germline V gene. V lost 1 base to trimming and J lost 5 bases, with 9 bases between them. The CDR3 is 14 amino acids. Findings and limits, study-wide: A classifier using richness and V gene abundances reached an AUC of 0.7 to 0.9.

Dot-blot hybridization genotyped cervical HPV amplified with MY09/MY11 PCR. Clones were sequenced by immunoSEQ multiplex PCR, and TCRdb holds only the in-frame ones, with some missing. This sample's table has 25,000 or so clones. The source material was blood buffy coat. This TCR derives from a woman between 18 and 70 years old with a cervical HPV16 infection that either progressed to CIN3+ or cleared (not recorded which). This chain connects TRBV2 to TRBJ1-3; D possibly corresponds to TRBD1 (5 bases). The part of the CDR3 DNA that was read is TGTGCCAGCAGTGAAGACCAGGGCCGAAACACC. This sequence encodes CASSEDQGRNT. The whole CDR3 reads CASSEDQGRNTIYF.